The 30 T cell receptor beta chains presented below share a single source sample, sequenced in a study of molecular identifiers for immune sequencing clone quantification. TCRdb recomputed calls from the PCR reads with MiXCR, one row per CDR3 protein. The data show about 100,000 distinct CDR3 sequences, with about 35% seen just once and around 4% held by the top ten. Material: naive CD8+ T cells from blood, with Jurkat cell RNA spiked in. As for subset: FACS-sorted CD8+CD4-CCR7+CD45RA+ naive T cells. These receptors originate from a human donor in good health. Some libraries in this study had Jurkat cell RNA spiked in.

Turning to this clonotype: A much larger clonotype is one base distant, so this may be a read error. The chain is built from TRBV7-2 and TRBJ1-4; possibly TRBD1 for D (6 bases). The CDR3 contains 14 residues. V shed 3 bases and J shed 8 bases, with 13 bases lying between them. CDR1 and CDR2 (germline): SGHTA, FQGNSA. CDR3 protein: CASSFTGLWEKLFF. Written as DNA, the CDR3 is TGTGCCAGCAGCTTTACAGGGTTATGGGAAAAACTGTTTTTT.

The chain carries TRBV27 and TRBJ1-2; D perhaps matches TRBD1 (6 bases). V dropped 6 bases and J dropped 4 bases, with 18 bases sitting between them. In germline, CDR1 is MNHEY, CDR2 SMNVEV (reference sequence). The CDR3 loop spans 15 amino acids. The CDR3 reads CASSPFAGGIYGYTF. The CDR3 bases are TGTGCCAGCAGCCCCTTCGCGGGGGGCATCTATGGCTACACCTTC.

This clonotype was seen a handful of times. The CDR3 DNA sequence: TGTGCCAGCAGCCCGAGAGTCTACAATGAGCAGTTCTTC. This encodes CASSPRVYNEQFF. This chain connects TRBV28 to TRBJ2-1; D is uncertain. Germline CDR1 reads MDHEN; CDR2 reads SYDVKM. V lost 6 bases, J lost 3 bases, and 9 bases lay in between. This CDR3 is 13 amino acids long.

This clonotype has more than one count but fewer than ten. J is TRBJ2-3 and V is TRBV18; no clear D. From germline, CDR1 is KGHSH and CDR2 LQKENI. V lost 2 bases, J lost 2 bases, and 11 bases lay in between. This CDR3 contains 15 residues. This CDR3 reads CASSPVARTTDTQYF. For the CDR3, the DNA is TGTGCCAGCTCACCAGTGGCCAGGACCACAGATACGCAGTATTTT.

This clonotype was seen ten or more times. The rearrangement uses TRBV7-9 and TRBJ2-2; D possibly corresponds to TRBD2 (7 bases). Trimming removed 3 bases from V and 0 bases from J, with 17 bases in between. CDR3 length: 18 amino acids. CDR1 and CDR2 from the germline V gene are SEHNR and FQNEAQ (reference sequence). CDR3 bases: TGTGCCAGCAGCTTTCCCCCCCGGGGGGCTACGAACACCGGGGAGCTGTTTTTT. Translating it yields CASSFPPRGATNTGELFF.

The rearrangement joins TRBV13 to TRBJ2-7; 11 bases are a match to TRBD2. With V trimmed by 5 bases and J by 12 bases, 21 bases remained unmatched. Germline V gene data show CDR1 as PRHDT and CDR2 as FYEKMQ (reference sequence). There are 17 residues in the CDR3. This CDR3 reads CASSLHLAGGPSGTPYF. In DNA, the CDR3 is TGTGCCAGCAGCCTCCATTTAGCGGGAGGGCCGTCGGGGACTCCGTACTTC.

Comment on this clonotype: Because the CDR3 is missing its conserved closing phenylalanine or tryptophan, this is likely a read error. Because the CDR3's place on the DNA is in doubt, the DNA is left out and the CDR3 is given as listed by TCRdb. The genes are TRBV28 and TRBJ2-5; the DNA was not used to check the table's D call, TRBD1. The CDR3 length equals 19 residues, ends included. Germline V gives CDR1 MDHEN, CDR2 SYDVKM. The CDR3 sequence is CASSFPYPGTGEVRETQNI.

This clonotype was detected many times. This chain connects TRBV29-1 to TRBJ1-2; D is ambiguous. The germline V and J ends were trimmed by 0 bases and 4 bases, with 24 bases remaining between them. Germline V gene lookup returns CDR1 SQVTM and CDR2 ANQGSEA. The length of the CDR3 is 18 residues. As DNA, the CDR3 is TGCAGCGTTGAAGATGGACCGCCCAATGCCGAATTACTCTATGGCTACACCTTC. Translating gives CSVEDGPPNAELLYGYTF.

This chain uses TRBV7-9 with TRBJ2-5; weak D call: TRBD2 (5 bases). Per germline, CDR1 SEHNR and CDR2 FQNEAQ (reference sequence). This CDR3 has 15 amino acids. The V end lost 4 bases, the J end lost 4 bases, and 16 bases lay between the germline ends. The CDR3 here is CASSSTDGELETQYF. As DNA, the CDR3 is TGTGCCAGCAGCTCAACGGACGGGGAACTAGAGACCCAGTACTTC.

Comment on this clonotype: This may come from a read error, since a much larger clone is one base off. Here the CDR3 reads CASSRLAIFQEPQYF. The CDR3 bases are TGTGCCAGCAGCCGACTAGCGATCTTCCAAGAGCCCCAGTACTTC. The V gene is TRBV7-2, the J gene TRBJ2-5; 8 nucleotides match TRBD2. From germline, CDR1 is SGHTA and CDR2 FQGNSA. The CDR3 is 15 amino acids.

This clonotype was recorded a few times. The V gene is TRBV5-6, the J gene TRBJ2-3; 10 nucleotides align to TRBD2. This CDR3 comprises 16 residues. After removal of 2 bases from V and 2 bases from J, the junction contained 5 bases not matched to a gene. Germline CDR1 and CDR2: SGHDT and YYEEEE. The CDR3 is CASSFQTSGHTDTQYF. The DNA of the CDR3 is TGTGCCAGCAGCTTCCAGACTAGCGGGCACACAGATACGCAGTATTTT.

This clonotype has more than one count but fewer than ten. The V and J genes are TRBV14 and TRBJ1-6; 7 positions agree with TRBD1. V lost 3 bases to trimming and J lost 5 bases; unmatched junction nucleotides: 4. The CDR3 is 15 amino acids. Germline CDR1 SGHDN, CDR2 FVKESK. The CDR3 coding sequence is TGTGCCAGCAGCCAGGACAGGAAGGATAATTCACCCCTCCACTTT. This sequence encodes CASSQDRKDNSPLHF. Filled out from reference TRBV14 and TRBJ1-6, the complete variable domain reads EAGVTQFPSHSVIEKGQTVTLRCDPISGHDNLYWYRRVMGKEIKFLLHFVKESKQDESGMPNNRFLAERTGGTYSTLKVQPAELEDSGVYFCASSQDRKDNSPLHFGNGTRLTVT.

V gene TRBV4-3 combines with J gene TRBJ1-1; D remains unclear. The germline V and J ends were trimmed by 2 bases and 0 bases, with 13 bases remaining between them. CDR3 length: 16 amino acids. Germline V gene data show CDR1 as LGHNA and CDR2 as YSLEER. CDR3 DNA sequence: TGCGCCAGCAGCCAAAGTCGAGGCCTCATGAACACTGAAGCTTTCTTT. This codes for CASSQSRGLMNTEAFF.

The CDR3 bases are TGTGCCAGCAGCTTAGCCCGGGGTGGAGAGACCCAGTACTTC. It encodes CASSLARGGETQYF. The V and J genes are TRBV7-9 and TRBJ2-5; weak D call: TRBD2 (5 bases). Germline CDR1 is SEHNR and CDR2 is FQNEAQ (reference sequence). The CDR3 runs to 14 residues. With 0 bases removed from V and 4 bases from J, the gap between germline ends came to 9 bases.

As to this clonotype: At one of its ends the junction is not consistent with the germline gene, which may arise from a read error. This sequence joins TRBV4-3 and TRBJ2-3; 9 bases match TRBD2. In germline, CDR1 is LGHNA, CDR2 YSLEER. The CDR3 is 17 amino acids. CDR3 protein: CASSRSTSGIWVDPQNF. CDR3 DNA sequence: TGCGCCAGCAGCCGATCGACTAGCGGAATCTGGGTAGATCCGCAGAATTTT.

The V gene is TRBV20-1, the J gene TRBJ2-5; TRBD1 aligns across 7 bases. V gave up 6 bases and J gave up 2 bases; unmatched junction bases: 12. The CDR3 consists of 15 residues. In germline, CDR1 is DFQATT, CDR2 SNEGSKA (reference sequence). The CDR3 nucleotides are TGCAGTGCGGGGACAGACTTATCATCTCAAGAGACCCAGTACTTC. Protein sequence: CSAGTDLSSQETQYF.

This clonotype was seen many times. The chain joins TRBV12-3 or TRBV12-4 to TRBJ2-2; D not resolved. The CDR3 has 15 amino acids. Trimming pared 3 bases from V and 6 bases from J, leaving 14 bases between. The DNA of the CDR3 is TGTGCCAGCAGTTTGCAGAAAATTGTGCCCGGGGAGCTGTTTTTT. Translated, it gives CASSLQKIVPGELFF.

This clonotype showed up just once. The V and J genes are TRBV12-3 or TRBV12-4 and TRBJ2-1; 12 nucleotides line up with TRBD2. Germline trimming cut 8 bases from V and 5 bases from J; bases unmatched to any gene: 7. The CDR3 has 15 residues. In DNA form, the CDR3 reads TGTGCCAGCTCAACCGGACTAGCGGGAAACAATGAGCAGTTCTTC. Its protein is CASSTGLAGNNEQFF.

In the case of this clonotype: This may arise from a read error, as a much more abundant clone is one base away. V gene TRBV4-1 combines with J gene TRBJ2-3; unclear D gene. Germline values: CDR1 MGHRA, CDR2 YSYEKL. V was pared by 5 bases and J by 8 bases, with 14 bases between. The length of the CDR3 is 13 residues. The CDR3 sequence is CASSASILATQYF. The CDR3 DNA reads TGCGCCAGCAGCGCGTCTATTTTAGCTACGCAGTATTTT.

This clonotype showed up just a few times. The chain joins TRBV20-1 to TRBJ2-1; D is uncertain. The CDR3 spans 11 residues. Trimming cost V 5 bases and J 7 bases, with 9 bases left between them. Germline assignment: CDR1 DFQATT and CDR2 SNEGSKA (reference sequence). CDR3 sequence (DNA): TGCAGTGCTCCCGAACGTAATGAGCAGTTCTTC. This encodes CSAPERNEQFF.

This clonotype occurred a few times. The CDR3 reads CAISEVWSSNTGELFF. Written as DNA, the CDR3 is TGTGCCATCAGTGAGGTTTGGTCGTCGAACACCGGGGAGCTGTTTTTT. The V and J genes are TRBV10-3 and TRBJ2-2; D gene uncertain. Per the germline V gene, CDR1 is ENHRY and CDR2 is SYGVKD. The V end was cut by 2 bases, the J end by 0 bases, with 10 bases between. The CDR3 has 16 amino acids.

The sample holds many counts of this clonotype. This sequence joins TRBV27 and TRBJ1-2; TRBD1 matches 7 bases. The CDR3 is 14 amino acids. Germline trimming cut 7 bases from V and 8 bases from J; bases unmatched to any gene: 13. Germline loops: CDR1 MNHEY, CDR2 SMNVEV (reference sequence). CDR3 DNA sequence: TGTGCCAGCATCGGGACAGATCGTCTTAACGGCTACACCTTC. This gives the protein CASIGTDRLNGYTF.

On this clonotype: As the CDR3 is not closed by the conserved phenylalanine or tryptophan, this likely results from a read error. The DNA is omitted, as the CDR3 cannot be located on it reliably, and the CDR3 follows TCRdb's listing. The rearrangement joins TRBV7-2 to TRBJ2-7; TRBD2 was called by the table and not checked on the DNA. Per germline, CDR1 SGHTA and CDR2 FQGNSA. The CDR3 spans 17 residues, counting both ends. This CDR3 is CASSIYGSKPNVPEQNY.

This clonotype was found a few times. The V call is TRBV5-8, the J call TRBJ2-3, with 10 bases matching TRBD1. This CDR3 has 14 amino acids. With 3 bases clipped from V and 6 bases from J, the junction kept 4 bases outside the gene matches. Germline assignment: CDR1 SGHTS and CDR2 YDEGEE. The CDR3 is CASSYGTGVDTQYF. The CDR3 nucleotides read TGTGCCAGCAGCTACGGGACAGGGGTTGATACGCAGTATTTT.

The chain recombines TRBV4-2 with TRBJ2-7, with D possibly TRBD1 on 6 matching bases. V was cut by 0 bases and J by 0 bases, with 9 bases left in between. The germline CDR1 and CDR2 sequences are LGHNA and YNFKEQ. This CDR3 is 15 amino acids long. CDR3 nucleotides: TGTGCCAGCAGCCAAGATCCAGGGGTCTCCTACGAGCAGTACTTC. Amino acid sequence: CASSQDPGVSYEQYF.

The V call is TRBV19, the J call TRBJ2-7; 9 nucleotides agree with TRBD1. This CDR3 region has 16 residues. CDR1 LNHDA and CDR2 SQIVND come from the germline V gene (reference sequence). V lost 3 bases and J lost 3; bases outside the gene matches: 9. CDR3 in DNA: TGTGCCAGTAGTATCGGCTATGGGACAGGGATCTACGAGCAGTACTTC. Its translation is CASSIGYGTGIYEQYF. Complete variable domain (other parts from reference TRBV19 and TRBJ2-7): DGGITQSPKYLFRKEGQNVTLSCEQNLNHDAMYWYRQDPGQGLRLIYYSQIVNDFQKGDIAEGYSVSREKKESFPLTVTSAQKNPTAFYLCASSIGYGTGIYEQYFGPGTRLTVT.

In its sample, this clonotype was seen a few times. A junction boundary mismatches the germline segment, possibly from a read error. The chain is built from TRBV6-5 and TRBJ2-2; TRBD2 matches 10 bases. CDR1 and CDR2 from the germline V gene are MNHEY and SVGAGI. The CDR3 length is 15 residues. CDR3 sequence reads: CASSGAGGPAGELVF. Written as DNA, the CDR3 is TGTGCCAGCAGTGGAGCGGGAGGGCCGGCCGGGGAGCTGGTTTTT.

This sequence joins TRBV24-1 and TRBJ2-2; D not resolved. Germline V gene sequence: CDR1 KGHDR, CDR2 SFDVKD. The CDR3 length is 13 residues. Trimming pared 0 bases from V and 5 bases from J, leaving 3 bases between. The CDR3 DNA follows: TGTGCCACCAGTGATTTGAGAACCGGGGAGCTGTTTTTT. Amino acid sequence: CATSDLRTGELFF.

As for this clonotype: The conserved phenylalanine or tryptophan normally closing the CDR3 is absent here, so this likely arose from a read error. The J gene is TRBJ2-5, the V gene TRBV27; the match to TRBD2 covers 9 bases. The CDR3 extends over 14 amino acids. Trimming took 5 bases from V and 5 from J; bases not matched to a gene: 6. CDR1 and CDR2 (germline): MNHEY, SMNVEV (reference sequence). CDR3 residues: CASSTIAGAETQYY. The DNA for the CDR3 is TGTGCCAGCAGTACCATAGCGGGAGCTGAGACCCAGTACTAC.

Concerning this clonotype itself: This may come from a read error, since a much larger clone is one base off. This chain joins TRBV4-2 and TRBJ1-5; unclear D gene. Germline V gene sequence: CDR1 LGHNA, CDR2 YNFKEQ. This CDR3 comprises 15 residues. CDR3: CASGQEETGNQPQHF. CDR3 DNA sequence: TGTGCCAGCGGCCAAGAAGAGACCGGTAATCAGCCCCAGCATTTT.